These 16 T cell receptor beta chains were all obtained from the same sample, sequenced in a study of cytomegalovirus exposure and HLA in healthy donors. The PCR contained 60 Vbeta and 13 Jbeta primers. Clones were read by immunoSEQ multiplex PCR, and TCRdb kept only the in-frame ones, dropping some. This table has over 50,000 clones, more than 60% appearing once. Sequenced: PBMCs. These receptors were collected from a man in his forties or fifties in good health and CMV-seropositive.

This chain links TRBV10-2 with TRBJ2-6; 10 positions match TRBD1. The V gene's germline CDR1 is WSHSY and CDR2 SAAADI. The CDR3 sequence is 17 residues long. The V segment lost 6 bases and the J segment 2 bases; nucleotides outside the gene matches: 7. CDR3 amino acids: CASRSGQGSPGANVLTF. CDR3 DNA sequence: TGCGCCAGCAGATCGGGACAGGGGAGCCCTGGGGCCAACGTCCTGACTTTC.

The V call is TRBV16, the J call TRBJ1-2, with D perhaps matching TRBD1 (5 bases). Germline V lookup: CDR1 KGHSY, CDR2 FQNENV. There are 16 residues in the CDR3. V was pared by 6 bases and J by 5 bases, with 22 bases between. The CDR3 spells CASRLTLDNPPYGYTF. The DNA of the CDR3 is TGTGCCAGCAGACTTACACTGGACAACCCCCCTTATGGCTACACCTTC.

The J gene is TRBJ2-7, the V gene TRBV7-8; D remains unclear. The CDR3 has 14 amino acids. Trimming pared 1 base from V and 0 bases from J, leaving 7 bases between. The germline V gene has CDR1 SGHVS and CDR2 FQNEAQ. The DNA for the CDR3 is TGTGCCAGCAGCTTAGAACTTCGCTCCTACGAGCAGTACTTC. Translating it yields CASSLELRSYEQYF.

Of note for this clone: At one of its ends the junction is not consistent with the germline gene, which may arise from a read error. The V gene is TRBV6-5, the J gene TRBJ1-2, with D perhaps TRBD1 (6 bases). CDR3 size: 14 residues. Germline CDR1 MNHEY, CDR2 SVGAGI. The CDR3 reads CDSSPQSGDYGYTF. DNA of the CDR3: TGTGACAGCAGTCCCCAATCAGGGGACTATGGCTACACCTTC.

This clone was counted a single time. A junction end diverges from the germline sequence, so it may reflect a read error. This chain uses TRBV28 with TRBJ2-1, with 7 bases that match TRBD1. From germline, CDR1 is MDHEN and CDR2 SYDVKM. There are 15 residues in the CDR3. The CDR3 loop is CASSTPGGSYNEQLF. The CDR3 nucleotides are TGTGCCAGCAGCACCCCAGGGGGTTCCTACAATGAGCAGCTCTTC. Full variable domain (outside the CDR3, taken from reference TRBV28 and TRBJ2-1): DVKVTQSSRYLVKRTGEKVFLECVQDMDHENMFWYRQDPGLGLRLIYFSYDVKMKEKGDIPEGYSVSREKKERFSLILESASTNQTSMYLCASSTPGGSYNEQLFGPGTRLTVL.

The chain joins TRBV2 to TRBJ2-5; 14 bases align to TRBD2. CDR3 length equals 15 residues. V shed 4 bases, J shed 4 bases, and the junction held 2 bases outside the gene matches. Germline lookup yields CDR1 SNHLY and CDR2 FYNNEI. This CDR3 reads CASSGTSGRLETQYF. CDR3 DNA: TGTGCCAGCAGTGGGACTAGCGGGAGGTTAGAGACCCAGTACTTC.

This clone was found once. The rearrangement uses TRBV5-8 and TRBJ1-2; TRBD1 might be the D (6 bases). From germline, CDR1 is SGHTS and CDR2 YDEGEE. The germline V and J ends were trimmed by 1 base and 3 bases, with 7 bases remaining between them. This CDR3 has 13 residues. CDR3: CASSLYRDYGYTF. DNA of the CDR3: TGTGCCAGCAGCTTGTACAGGGACTATGGCTACACCTTC.

The rearrangement uses TRBV7-2 and TRBJ2-3; 11 bases map to TRBD2. The CDR3 runs 17 residues. Trimming removed 5 bases from V and 2 bases from J; junction bases left unmatched: 9. Germline V CDR1 and CDR2: SGHTA, FQGNSA. CDR3 coding DNA: TGTGCCAGCAGCCGGCAGCCTAGCGGGGGGCCCACAGATACGCAGTATTTT. It codes for CASSRQPSGGPTDTQYF.

The V call is TRBV6-5, the J call TRBJ2-3, with 8 positions matching TRBD1. V lost 4 bases to trimming and J lost 3 bases; unmatched junction nucleotides: 9. Per the germline V gene, CDR1 is MNHEY and CDR2 is SVGAGI. There are 16 residues in the CDR3. In DNA, the CDR3 is TGTGCCAGCAGTTCCTTACGAACAGGGGGGACAGATACGCAGTATTTT. Its translation is CASSSLRTGGTDTQYF.

This clone was seen only a few times. This CDR3 is CASSSGQPAYEQYF. In nucleotides, the CDR3 is TGCGCCAGCAGCTCGGGACAGCCAGCCTACGAGCAGTACTTC. The chain combines TRBV5-1 with TRBJ2-7, with 7 bases fitting TRBD1. Germline CDR1 SGHRS, CDR2 YFSETQ. The V and J ends lost 3 bases and 2 bases, in that order; junction bases with no gene match: 5. The CDR3 length is 14 residues.

The chain uses TRBV5-4 and TRBJ2-3; a weak D match, TRBD1 (6 bases). From germline, CDR1 is SGHNT and CDR2 YYREEE (reference sequence). Trimming left V 0 bases short and J 6 bases short, with 14 bases between. This CDR3 has 15 amino acids. The DNA for the CDR3 is TGTGCCAGCAGCTTGGGGGACAAGAGTACGGATACGCAGTATTTT. This gives the protein CASSLGDKSTDTQYF. The variable domain in full, completed from reference TRBV5-4 and TRBJ2-3, reads ETGVTQSPTHLIKTRGQQVTLRCSSQSGHNTVSWYQQALGQGPQFIFQYYREEENGRGNFPPRFSGLQFPNYSSELNVNALELDDSALYLCASSLGDKSTDTQYFGPGTRLTVL.

The gene calls are TRBV18 and TRBJ2-1, with 8 bases identical to TRBD2. The CDR3 totals 17 residues. CDR1 is KGHSH, CDR2 LQKENI, per germline. V dropped 2 bases and J dropped 4; count of bases not matched to a gene: 10. The CDR3 sequence is CASSPASGAGDYNEQFF. Written as DNA, the CDR3 is TGTGCCAGCTCACCAGCCTCGGGAGCGGGGGATTACAATGAGCAGTTCTTC.

The chain links TRBV6-1 to TRBJ2-1, with TRBD1 as a possible D gene (6 bases). The CDR3 runs 15 residues. Germline CDR1 MNHNS, CDR2 SASEGT. V lost 6 bases and J lost 2, with 14 bases in between. Here the CDR3 DNA reads TGTGCCAGCAGCCAGGGGCCTTCGACCTACAATGAGCAGTTCTTC. This codes for CASSQGPSTYNEQFF.

The chain employs TRBV5-4 and TRBJ2-7; 10 nucleotides match TRBD2. The V gene's germline CDR1 is SGHNT and CDR2 YYREEE (reference sequence). The J segment lost 4 bases and the V segment lost 3 bases, leaving 4 bases of the junction unmatched. The CDR3 contains 14 residues. CDR3 DNA: TGTGCCAGCAGCTCCGCTAGCGGGAGTTACGAGCAGTACTTC. Translated, it gives CASSSASGSYEQYF.

The chain carries TRBV4-2 and TRBJ2-7; TRBD1 is a possible D gene (7 bases). The germline CDR1 and CDR2 sequences are LGHNA and YNFKEQ. The V end lost 4 bases, the J end lost 1 base, and 11 bases lay between the germline ends. CDR3 length equals 14 residues. The CDR3 bases are TGTGCCAGCAGCCGCCAGGGGGGATCCTACGAGCAGTACTTC. As protein: CASSRQGGSYEQYF.

The V gene is TRBV6-5, the J gene TRBJ1-3; 9 positions agree with TRBD1. The V gene's germline CDR1 is MNHEY and CDR2 SVGAGI. The CDR3 is made up of 15 amino acids. J was trimmed by 8 bases and V by 7 bases; bases with no gene match: 12. The CDR3 coding sequence is TGTGCCAGCATACAGGGGACAGGGATGGCGGACACCATATATTTT. Translation gives CASIQGTGMADTIYF.